The present entry profiles one T cell receptor beta chain with its context. Its antigen is unidentified. This CDR3 comprises 17 residues. Germline V gives CDR1 DFQATT, CDR2 SNEGSKA (reference sequence). The data belong to a study of CXCR3-negative and CXCR3-positive naive CD8 T cells. cDNA libraries for TRB were generated by 5' RACE incorporating UMI labels. TCRdb processed the 5' RACE reads again and assigns one entry to each CDR3 protein, with no DNA. The repertoire table contains 55,000 to 70,000 distinct CDR3 sequences. General study findings and limits: Memory cells diverged, while naive CXCR3-positive and CXCR3-negative cells had similar TRBV-TRBJ usage. Relative to CXCR3-negative naive cells, CXCR3-positive naive cells had more hydrophobic TRB CDR3s.

The authors gated naive CD8+ T cells as CD45RO-CCR7+CD27+CD95-. The material sequenced was naive CXCR3+ CD8+ T cells from blood. Documented subset: CD45RO-CCR7+CD27+CD95- naive CD8+ T cells expressing CXCR3 (TNR3+). This TCR was recovered from a human donor in good health. Some clones in this sample may be carry-over from other donors' samples. This rearrangement joins TRBV20-1 to TRBJ2-7; TCRdb's assignment of TRBD1 cannot be checked, as there is no DNA. CDR3 residues: CSASPEVGRGTPYEQYF.